These 28 T cell receptor beta chains were all obtained from the same sample, sequenced in a study of Graves' ophthalmopathy and Graves' hyperthyroidism. Beta-chain TCR CDR3 regions were amplified from RNA transcripts. The first-round RT-PCR employed HTBI primers together with the Qiagen OneStep RT-PCR kit. A multiplex PCR was then performed as the second round. TCRdb analysed the multiplex PCR reads with MiXCR anew, one entry per CDR3 protein. The sample has about 390,000 distinct CDR3 sequences, 17% seen once. The specimen was peripheral blood. The source is an adult woman with stable Graves' hyperthyroidism.

In this sample, this clonotype turned up many times. This sequence joins TRBV24-1 and TRBJ1-2, with 7 positions matching TRBD1. The CDR3 has 12 amino acids. Germline CDR1 and CDR2: KGHDR and SFDVKD. V was clipped by 7 bases and J by 4 bases; unmatched bases: 2. CDR3: CATSGDSYGYTF. CDR3 sequence (DNA): TGTGCCACCAGCGGGGACAGCTATGGCTACACCTTC.

Ten or more counts support this clonotype. The chain has TRBV29-1 and TRBJ2-5; possibly TRBD1 for D (5 bases). This CDR3 contains 13 residues. The germline V gene has CDR1 SQVTM and CDR2 ANQGSEA. Trimming removed 5 bases at V and 1 base at J, with 11 bases between. CDR3 nucleotide sequence: TGCAGCGTTAACCCGACAGTCCAAGAGACCCAGTACTTC. As protein: CSVNPTVQETQYF.

The V call is TRBV12-3 or TRBV12-4, the J call TRBJ2-5; D possibly matches TRBD1 or TRBD2 (5 bases each). The CDR3 loop spans 13 amino acids. Trimming removed 7 bases at V and 5 bases at J, with 14 bases between. The CDR3 protein is CASTRGGYETQYF. The CDR3 DNA reads as TGTGCCAGCACCCGTGGGGGTTATGAGACCCAGTACTTC.

This clonotype was counted many times. The chain is built from TRBV15 and TRBJ2-6, with a weak D call TRBD1 (6 bases). CDR3 length equals 18 residues. The V gene's germline CDR1 is LNHNV and CDR2 YYDKDF (reference sequence). The ends were cut back, 1 base at V and 4 bases at J, with 17 bases in the middle. CDR3 amino acids: CATSRVRGSLSGANVLTF. The DNA for the CDR3 is TGTGCCACCAGCAGAGTCAGGGGCTCCCTAAGCGGGGCCAACGTCCTGACTTTC.

This clonotype was observed many times. The rearrangement uses TRBV20-1 and TRBJ1-2, with 7 positions matching TRBD1. CDR3 length: 16 amino acids. Germline CDR1 and CDR2: DFQATT and SNEGSKA (reference sequence). Trimming at V came to 0 bases and at J to 3 bases, leaving 10 bases not matched to a gene. The CDR3 nucleotides are TGCAGTGCTAGAGATCGGTTAGACAGGGAGGACTATGGCTACACCTTC. This translates into CSARDRLDREDYGYTF.

The chain combines TRBV6-2 or TRBV6-3 with TRBJ2-7; TRBD1 aligns across 10 bases. Germline CDR1 and CDR2: MNHEY and SVGEGT. V gave up 5 bases and J gave up 5 bases; unmatched junction bases: 15. The CDR3 runs to 17 residues. CDR3 sequence: CASSQNFRDRGRHEQYF. CDR3 sequence (DNA): TGTGCCAGCAGTCAAAATTTCCGGGACAGGGGTCGCCACGAGCAGTACTTC.

For this clonotype: The junction departs from germline at one end; a sequencing error may be responsible. The V and J genes are TRBV20-1 and TRBJ2-4; a possible D gene is TRBD2 (7 bases). From germline, CDR1 is DFQATT and CDR2 SNEGSKA (reference sequence). This CDR3 region has 13 residues. CDR3 nucleotide sequence: TGCAGTGCTGAAGGGGGAGGGATTAACATTAAGTACTTC. It codes for CSAEGGGINIKYF.

This clonotype showed up many times. The chain recombines TRBV7-3 with TRBJ2-2; unclear D gene. Trimming cost V 1 base and J 0 bases, with 9 bases left between them. CDR3 length: 16 residues. Looked up from germline, CDR1 is SGHTA and CDR2 is FQGTGA. CDR3 DNA: TGTGCCAGCAGCTTAATGGCTCAGTCGAACACCGGGGAGCTGTTTTTT. This translates into CASSLMAQSNTGELFF.

The chain recombines TRBV28 with TRBJ2-5; maybe TRBD2 (6 bases). The CDR3 loop spans 17 amino acids. The germline CDR1 and CDR2 sequences are MDHEN and SYDVKM. V was trimmed by 4 bases and J by 0 bases, leaving 18 bases between them. CDR3 in DNA: TGTGCCAGCAGTTACAGGACTAATCTTTATTACCAAGAGACCCAGTACTTC. The encoded protein is CASSYRTNLYYQETQYF.

The chain is built from TRBV11-2 and TRBJ2-5; 12 bases align to TRBD2. Germline V gene sequence: CDR1 SGHAT, CDR2 FQNNGV. This CDR3 has 16 amino acids. V lost 1 base to trimming and J lost 4 bases; unmatched junction nucleotides: 4. CDR3 sequence: CASSLASSGRGETQYF. The CDR3 bases are TGTGCCAGCAGCTTAGCGTCTAGCGGGAGGGGAGAGACCCAGTACTTC.

This clonotype showed up many times. The chain combines TRBV6-2 or TRBV6-3 with TRBJ2-6; D is unresolved. V lost 11 bases and J lost 6, with 11 bases in between. CDR3 length equals 12 residues. Germline CDR1 reads MNHEY; CDR2 reads SVGEGT. The chain's CDR3 is CAASREANVLTF. CDR3 DNA sequence: TGTGCCGCCTCAAGGGAGGCCAACGTCCTGACTTTC.

This clonotype was detected many times. This chain's CDR3 is CASSLDWGSGSYNSPLHF. The CDR3, as DNA: TGTGCCAGCAGCTTAGACTGGGGAAGCGGCTCCTATAATTCACCCCTCCACTTT. This chain connects TRBV7-9 to TRBJ1-6; D unresolved. V lost 1 base, J lost 0 bases, and 13 bases lay in between. The CDR3 sequence is 18 residues long. Germline CDR1 is SEHNR and CDR2 is FQNEAQ (reference sequence). Combining the CDR3 with reference TRBV7-9 and TRBJ1-6 gives the whole variable domain DTGVSQNPRHKITKRGQNVTFRCDPISEHNRLYWYRQTLGQGPEFLTYFQNEAQLEKSRLLSDRFSAERPKGSFSTLEIQRTEQGDSAMYLCASSLDWGSGSYNSPLHFGNGTRLTVT.

This clonotype was observed many times. The chain links TRBV7-3 to TRBJ2-7, with 10 bases identical to TRBD1. Germline V gene sequence: CDR1 SGHTA, CDR2 FQGTGA. There are 13 residues in the CDR3. V shed 5 bases, J shed 6 bases, and the junction held 4 bases outside the gene matches. CDR3 DNA: TGTGCCAGCAGCCAGACAGGGGGCGGCGAGCAGTACTTC. Translating it yields CASSQTGGGEQYF.

This clonotype has a count of ten or more. This chain joins TRBV7-2 and TRBJ1-2; 7 positions match TRBD1. The V gene's germline CDR1 is SGHTA and CDR2 FQGNSA. The CDR3 runs 15 residues. V dropped 6 bases and J dropped 4; count of bases not matched to a gene: 11. The CDR3 sequence: CASSRYDREIYGYTF. Written as DNA, the CDR3 is TGTGCCAGCAGTCGCTATGACAGGGAAATCTATGGCTACACCTTC.

This clonotype was found many times. The chain carries TRBV28 and TRBJ2-2; tentative D call: TRBD2 (5 bases). CDR1 and CDR2 (germline): MDHEN, SYDVKM. V lost 6 bases and J lost 4, with 15 bases in between. The CDR3 extends over 15 amino acids. Here the CDR3 DNA reads TGTGCCAGCAGAGAGACGGGGATAGCCACCGGGGAGCTGTTTTTT. It encodes CASRETGIATGELFF.

This clonotype was recorded many times. The chain joins TRBV12-3 or TRBV12-4 to TRBJ2-2, with 8 bases lining up with TRBD1. The CDR3 runs 17 residues. Trimming took 1 base from V and 6 from J; bases not matched to a gene: 10. For the CDR3, the DNA is TGTGCCAGCAGTTTAGGACAGGACAGGGTCAACGCCGGGGAGCTGTTTTTT. Protein product: CASSLGQDRVNAGELFF.

In this sample, this clonotype turned up many times. V gene TRBV15 combines with J gene TRBJ1-5; TRBD1 is a possible D gene (6 bases). This CDR3 is built from 15 residues. Germline V gene sequence: CDR1 LNHNV, CDR2 YYDKDF (reference sequence). Trimming left V 0 bases short and J 0 bases short, with 6 bases between. The chain's CDR3 is CATSRDRGSNQPQHF. The CDR3 coding sequence is TGTGCCACCAGCAGAGACAGGGGTAGCAATCAGCCCCAGCATTTT.

The chain recombines TRBV11-2 with TRBJ2-2, with a possible D match to TRBD1 (5 bases). This CDR3 region has 15 residues. V was trimmed by 5 bases and J by 8 bases, leaving 18 bases between them. Germline V gene sequence: CDR1 SGHAT, CDR2 FQNNGV. CDR3 in amino acids: CASSPGPIAGGELFF. As DNA, the CDR3 is TGTGCCAGCAGCCCCGGACCAATCGCAGGGGGGGAGCTGTTTTTT.

This clonotype was counted many times. The chain employs TRBV7-9 and TRBJ2-7; the match to TRBD2 covers 7 bases. Per the germline V gene, CDR1 is SEHNR and CDR2 is FQNEAQ (reference sequence). V gave up 3 bases and J gave up 9 bases; unmatched junction bases: 5. The CDR3 extends over 12 amino acids. For the CDR3, the DNA is TGTGCCAGCAGCTTGGGAGGGCAAGGGCAGTACTTC. Protein product: CASSLGGQGQYF.

This clonotype has a handful of counts. One junction end does not reproduce the germline sequence, and a read error may be involved. The chain employs TRBV3-1 and TRBJ2-4; D possibly corresponds to TRBD1 (6 bases). This CDR3 has 13 amino acids. Germline V CDR1 and CDR2: LGHDT, YNNKEL (reference sequence). CDR3 sequence reads: CASSPTGRDIKYF. CDR3 DNA: TGTGCCAGCAGTCCCACAGGAAGGGACATTAAGTACTTC.

This clonotype occurred many times. V usage is TRBV20-1 and J usage is TRBJ2-7; 8 nucleotides align to TRBD2. Unmatched junction bases numbered 6, after V lost 1 base and J lost 1 base. Germline CDR1 DFQATT, CDR2 SNEGSKA (reference sequence). This CDR3 has 15 residues. Here the CDR3 DNA reads TGCAGTGCTAGAGGTGCGGGAGGATTATCCTACGAGCAGTACTTC. It translates to CSARGAGGLSYEQYF.

There are many counts of this clonotype. CDR3 DNA sequence: TGTGCCAGCAGTTACGGCGGGAACACTGAAGCTTTCTTT. Its protein product is CASSYGGNTEAFF. The chain is built from TRBV6-5 and TRBJ1-1; no clear D. CDR3 length equals 13 residues. Trimming left V 2 bases short and J 1 base short, with 5 bases between. Germline CDR1 MNHEY, CDR2 SVGAGI.

This clonotype was detected many times. V and J are TRBV18 and TRBJ1-1; D is unclear. The CDR3 spans 13 residues. Trimming left V 6 bases short and J 0 bases short, with 8 bases between. Germline-derived CDR1 and CDR2 are KGHSH and LQKENI. The CDR3 loop reads CASSAPLNTEAFF. The CDR3 DNA reads as TGTGCCAGCTCCGCCCCCCTGAACACTGAAGCTTTCTTT.

In its sample, this clonotype was seen many times. J is TRBJ1-3 and V is TRBV12-3 or TRBV12-4; D perhaps matches TRBD1 (5 bases). Trimming shortened V by 5 bases and J by 0 bases, and 11 bases separated the two germline ends. The length of the CDR3 is 15 residues. Here the CDR3 DNA reads TGTGCCAGCAGTCCGGGACTGAACTCTGGAAACACCATATATTTT. Its protein is CASSPGLNSGNTIYF.

The CDR3: CAIAADRKETQYF. The CDR3 nucleotides are TGTGCCATCGCCGCAGACAGGAAAGAGACCCAGTACTTC. The chain recombines TRBV10-3 with TRBJ2-5; D is possibly TRBD1 (6 bases). Per the germline V gene, CDR1 is ENHRY and CDR2 is SYGVKD. CDR3 length: 13 residues. V gave up 8 bases and J gave up 3 bases, with 13 bases separating them.

This clonotype was detected ten times or more. V and J are TRBV5-1 and TRBJ2-7, with D maybe TRBD2 (5 bases). The CDR3 extends over 14 amino acids. The V gene lost 0 bases and the J gene lost 6 bases, with 13 bases spanning the gap. Germline V gives CDR1 SGHRS, CDR2 YFSETQ. As DNA, the CDR3 is TGCGCCAGCAGCTTGGCCTCATCCGCGGGCGAGCAGTACTTC. Translating it yields CASSLASSAGEQYF. The entire variable domain, with the rest obtained from reference TRBV5-1 and TRBJ2-7, is as follows: KAGVTQTPRYLIKTRGQQVTLSCSPISGHRSVSWYQQTPGQGLQFLFEYFSETQRNKGNFPGRFSGRQFSNSRSEMNVSTLELGDSALYLCASSLASSAGEQYFGPGTRLTVT.

This clonotype was recorded many times. The chain joins TRBV13 to TRBJ2-7; 11 positions match TRBD2. The trim removed 6 bases at V and 4 bases at J, leaving 11 bases unmatched. CDR3 size: 16 residues. Germline V gene data show CDR1 as PRHDT and CDR2 as FYEKMQ (reference sequence). For the CDR3, the DNA is TGTGCCAGCAGGCACACCGCGGGGACTAGCGGATACGAGCAGTACTTC. Protein sequence: CASRHTAGTSGYEQYF.

Details on this clonotype: The CDR3 ends on some other residue instead of the conserved phenylalanine or tryptophan, so this is likely a read error. The rearrangement joins TRBV5-1 to TRBJ2-7; perhaps D is TRBD1 or TRBD2 (5 bases each). V dropped 0 bases and J dropped 5 bases, with 21 bases sitting between them. This CDR3 has 17 residues. In germline, CDR1 is SGHRS, CDR2 YFSETQ. The CDR3 DNA sequence: TGCGCCAGCAGCTTGGCCACCGGTTGGGGGACGAGCCACGAGCAGTACCTC. Translation: CASSLATGWGTSHEQYL.